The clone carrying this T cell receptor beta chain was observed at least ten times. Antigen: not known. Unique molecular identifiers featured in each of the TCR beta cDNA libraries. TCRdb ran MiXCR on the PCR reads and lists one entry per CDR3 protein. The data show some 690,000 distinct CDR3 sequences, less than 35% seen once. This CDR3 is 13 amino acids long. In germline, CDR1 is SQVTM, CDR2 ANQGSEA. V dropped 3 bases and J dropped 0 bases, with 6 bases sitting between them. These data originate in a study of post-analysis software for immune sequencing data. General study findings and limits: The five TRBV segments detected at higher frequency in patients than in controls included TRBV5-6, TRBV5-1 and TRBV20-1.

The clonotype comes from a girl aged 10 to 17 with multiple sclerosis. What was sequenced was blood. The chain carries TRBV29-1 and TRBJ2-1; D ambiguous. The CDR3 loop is CSVDRTSYNEQFF. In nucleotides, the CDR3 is TGCAGCGTTGACCGAACCTCCTACAATGAGCAGTTCTTC.